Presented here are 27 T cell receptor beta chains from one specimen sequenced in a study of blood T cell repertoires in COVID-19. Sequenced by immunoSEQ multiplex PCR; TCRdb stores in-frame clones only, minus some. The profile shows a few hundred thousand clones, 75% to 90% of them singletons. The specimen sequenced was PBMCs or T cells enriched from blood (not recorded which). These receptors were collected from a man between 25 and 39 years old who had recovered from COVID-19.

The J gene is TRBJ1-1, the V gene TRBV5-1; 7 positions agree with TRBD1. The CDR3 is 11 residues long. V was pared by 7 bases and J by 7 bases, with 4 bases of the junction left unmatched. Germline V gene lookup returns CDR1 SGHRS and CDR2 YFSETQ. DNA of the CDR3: TGCGCCAGCGGACGGGACAGTGAAGCTTTCTTT. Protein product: CASGRDSEAFF.

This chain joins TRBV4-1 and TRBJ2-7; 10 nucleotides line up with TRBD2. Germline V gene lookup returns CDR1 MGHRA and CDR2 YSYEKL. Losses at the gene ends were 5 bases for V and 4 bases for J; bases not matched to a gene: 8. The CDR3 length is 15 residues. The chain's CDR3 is CASSKSGLAYYEQYF. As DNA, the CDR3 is TGCGCCAGCAGCAAATCGGGACTAGCGTATTACGAGCAGTACTTC.

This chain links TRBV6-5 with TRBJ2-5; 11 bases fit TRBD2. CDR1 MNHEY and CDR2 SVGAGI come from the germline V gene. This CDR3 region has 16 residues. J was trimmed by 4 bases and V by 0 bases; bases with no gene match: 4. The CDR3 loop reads CASSYSLLAGVETQYF. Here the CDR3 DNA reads TGTGCCAGCAGTTACTCGTTACTAGCGGGAGTAGAGACCCAGTACTTC.

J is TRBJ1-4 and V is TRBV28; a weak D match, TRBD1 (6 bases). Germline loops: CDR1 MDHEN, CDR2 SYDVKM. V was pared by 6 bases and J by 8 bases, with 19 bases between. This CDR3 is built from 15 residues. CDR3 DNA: TGTGCCAGCAGCCTAGACACAGGGTGGGGCGAAAAACTGTTTTTT. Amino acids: CASSLDTGWGEKLFF. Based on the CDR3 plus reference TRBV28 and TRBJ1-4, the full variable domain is DVKVTQSSRYLVKRTGEKVFLECVQDMDHENMFWYRQDPGLGLRLIYFSYDVKMKEKGDIPEGYSVSREKKERFSLILESASTNQTSMYLCASSLDTGWGEKLFFGSGTQLSVL.

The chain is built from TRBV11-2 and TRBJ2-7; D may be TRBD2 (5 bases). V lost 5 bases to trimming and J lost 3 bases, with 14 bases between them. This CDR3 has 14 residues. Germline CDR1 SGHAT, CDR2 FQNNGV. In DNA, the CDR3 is TGTGCCAGCAGCCCGGGGATAGCTGACTACGAGCAGTACTTC. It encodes CASSPGIADYEQYF.

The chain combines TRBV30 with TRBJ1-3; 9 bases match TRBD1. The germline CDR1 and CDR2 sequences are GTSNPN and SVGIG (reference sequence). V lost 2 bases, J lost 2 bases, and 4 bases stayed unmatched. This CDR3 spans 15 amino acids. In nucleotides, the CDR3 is TGTGCCTGGAGTACACAGGGGGCGACTGGAAACACCATATATTTT. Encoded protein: CAWSTQGATGNTIYF.

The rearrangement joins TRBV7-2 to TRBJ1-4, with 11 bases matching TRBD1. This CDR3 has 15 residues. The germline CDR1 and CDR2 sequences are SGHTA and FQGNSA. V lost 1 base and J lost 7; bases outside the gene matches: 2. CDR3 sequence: CASSLGGTGGEKLFF. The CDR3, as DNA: TGTGCCAGCAGCTTAGGGGGGACAGGGGGTGAAAAACTGTTTTTT.

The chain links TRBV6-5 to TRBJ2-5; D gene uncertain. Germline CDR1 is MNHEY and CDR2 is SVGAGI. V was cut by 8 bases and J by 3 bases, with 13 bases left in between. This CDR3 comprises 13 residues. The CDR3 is CASRHLNKETQYF. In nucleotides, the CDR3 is TGTGCCAGCCGACATCTCAATAAAGAGACCCAGTACTTC.

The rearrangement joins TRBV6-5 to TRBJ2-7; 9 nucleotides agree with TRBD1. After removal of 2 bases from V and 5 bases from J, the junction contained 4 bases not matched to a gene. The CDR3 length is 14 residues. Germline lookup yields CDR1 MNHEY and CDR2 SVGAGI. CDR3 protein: CASSYDRGSHEQYF. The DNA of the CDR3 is TGTGCCAGCAGTTACGACAGGGGGTCCCACGAGCAGTACTTC.

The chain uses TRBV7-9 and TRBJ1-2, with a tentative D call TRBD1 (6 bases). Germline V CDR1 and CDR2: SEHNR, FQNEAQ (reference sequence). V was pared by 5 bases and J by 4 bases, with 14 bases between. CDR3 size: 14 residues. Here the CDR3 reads CASSHTGFAYGYTF. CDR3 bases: TGTGCCAGCAGCCACACAGGGTTTGCCTATGGCTACACCTTC. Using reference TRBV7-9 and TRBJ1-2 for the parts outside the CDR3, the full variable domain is DTGVSQNPRHKITKRGQNVTFRCDPISEHNRLYWYRQTLGQGPEFLTYFQNEAQLEKSRLLSDRFSAERPKGSFSTLEIQRTEQGDSAMYLCASSHTGFAYGYTFGSGTRLTVV.

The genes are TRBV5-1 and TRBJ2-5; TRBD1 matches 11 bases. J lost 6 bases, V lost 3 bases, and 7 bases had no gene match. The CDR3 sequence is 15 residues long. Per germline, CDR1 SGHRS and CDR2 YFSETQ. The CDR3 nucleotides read TGCGCCAGCAGCTCCGGGACAGGGGGAGGAAAGACCCAGTACTTC. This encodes CASSSGTGGGKTQYF.

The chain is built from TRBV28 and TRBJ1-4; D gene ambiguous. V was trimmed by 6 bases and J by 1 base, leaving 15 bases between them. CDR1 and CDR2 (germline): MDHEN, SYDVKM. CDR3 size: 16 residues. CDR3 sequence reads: CASSRYEGLTNEKLFF. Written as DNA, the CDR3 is TGTGCCAGCAGCCGATATGAGGGTTTAACTAATGAAAAACTGTTTTTT.

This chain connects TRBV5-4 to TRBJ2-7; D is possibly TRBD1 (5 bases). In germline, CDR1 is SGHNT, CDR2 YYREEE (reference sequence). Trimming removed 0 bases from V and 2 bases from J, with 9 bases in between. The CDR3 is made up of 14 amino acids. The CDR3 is CASSLDRPPYEQYF. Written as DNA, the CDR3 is TGTGCCAGCAGCTTGGACAGGCCTCCCTACGAGCAGTACTTC.

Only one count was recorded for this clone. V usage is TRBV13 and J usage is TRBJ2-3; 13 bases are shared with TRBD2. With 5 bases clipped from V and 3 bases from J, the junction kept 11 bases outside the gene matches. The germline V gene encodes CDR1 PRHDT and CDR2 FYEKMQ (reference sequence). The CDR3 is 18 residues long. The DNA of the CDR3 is TGTGCCAGCAGCCGCCGGACTAGCGGGAGATTGTTGACAGATACGCAGTATTTT. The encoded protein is CASSRRTSGRLLTDTQYF.

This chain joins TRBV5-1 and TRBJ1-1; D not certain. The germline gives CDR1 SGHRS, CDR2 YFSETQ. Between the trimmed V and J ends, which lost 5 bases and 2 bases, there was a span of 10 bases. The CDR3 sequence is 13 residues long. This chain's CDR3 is CASRVSVNTEAFF. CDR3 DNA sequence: TGCGCCAGCAGGGTATCGGTCAACACTGAAGCTTTCTTT.

In DNA form, the CDR3 reads TGCAGCGTCCCAGGACTAGCGGGAGGAGGCACCGGGGAGCTGTTTTTT. This sequence encodes CSVPGLAGGGTGELFF. The gene calls are TRBV29-1 and TRBJ2-2; 14 nucleotides line up with TRBD2. V was clipped by 6 bases and J by 4 bases; unmatched bases: 7. This CDR3 is built from 16 residues. The germline V gene has CDR1 SQVTM and CDR2 ANQGSEA.

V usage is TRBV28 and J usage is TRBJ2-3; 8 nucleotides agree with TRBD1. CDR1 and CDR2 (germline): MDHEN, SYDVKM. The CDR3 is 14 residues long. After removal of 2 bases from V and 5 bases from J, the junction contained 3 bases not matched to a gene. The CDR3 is CASSLGQGRDTQYF. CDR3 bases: TGTGCCAGCAGTTTAGGACAGGGAAGAGATACGCAGTATTTT.

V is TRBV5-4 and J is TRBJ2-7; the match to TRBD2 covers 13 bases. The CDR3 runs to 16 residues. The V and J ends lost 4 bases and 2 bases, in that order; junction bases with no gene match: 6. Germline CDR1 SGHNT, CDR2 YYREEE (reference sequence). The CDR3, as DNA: TGTGCCAGCAGCACCGAACTAGCGGGAGGGGCCTACGAGCAGTACTTC. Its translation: CASSTELAGGAYEQYF.

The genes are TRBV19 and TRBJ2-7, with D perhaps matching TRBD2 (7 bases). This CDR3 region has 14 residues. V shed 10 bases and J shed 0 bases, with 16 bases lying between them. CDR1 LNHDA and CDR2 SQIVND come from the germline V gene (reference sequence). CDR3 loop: CATRGGLGSYEQYF. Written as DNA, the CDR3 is TGTGCCACAAGGGGGGGATTGGGCTCCTACGAGCAGTACTTC. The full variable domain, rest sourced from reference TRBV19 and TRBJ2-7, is DGGITQSPKYLFRKEGQNVTLSCEQNLNHDAMYWYRQDPGQGLRLIYYSQIVNDFQKGDIAEGYSVSREKKESFPLTVTSAQKNPTAFYLCATRGGLGSYEQYFGPGTRLTVT.

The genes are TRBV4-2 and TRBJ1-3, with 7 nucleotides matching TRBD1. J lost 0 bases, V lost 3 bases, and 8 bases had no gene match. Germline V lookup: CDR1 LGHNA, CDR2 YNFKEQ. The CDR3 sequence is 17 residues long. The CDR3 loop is CASSQETGRSSGNTIYF. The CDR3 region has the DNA TGTGCCAGCAGCCAGGAGACAGGGCGAAGCTCTGGAAACACCATATATTTT.

CDR3 region: CASSQATGYVYEQYF. DNA for the CDR3: TGTGCCAGCAGTCAGGCGACAGGTTACGTCTACGAGCAGTACTTC. V usage is TRBV6-5 and J usage is TRBJ2-7; tentatively, D is TRBD1 (6 bases). The CDR3 loop spans 15 amino acids. Germline CDR1 reads MNHEY; CDR2 reads SVGAGI. V lost 5 bases and J lost 3, with 17 bases in between.

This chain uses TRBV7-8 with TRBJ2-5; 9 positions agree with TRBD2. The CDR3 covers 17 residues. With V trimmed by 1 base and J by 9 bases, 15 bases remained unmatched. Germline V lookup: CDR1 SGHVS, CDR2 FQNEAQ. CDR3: CASSLVGAGGQGGAQYF. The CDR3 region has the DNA TGTGCCAGCAGCTTAGTAGGAGCGGGAGGCCAGGGCGGGGCCCAGTACTTC. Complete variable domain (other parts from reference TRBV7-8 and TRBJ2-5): GAGVSQSPRYKVAKRGQDVALRCDPISGHVSLFWYQQALGQGPEFLTYFQNEAQLDKSGLPSDRFFAERPEGSVSTLKIQRTQQEDSAVYLCASSLVGAGGQGGAQYFGPGTRLLVL.

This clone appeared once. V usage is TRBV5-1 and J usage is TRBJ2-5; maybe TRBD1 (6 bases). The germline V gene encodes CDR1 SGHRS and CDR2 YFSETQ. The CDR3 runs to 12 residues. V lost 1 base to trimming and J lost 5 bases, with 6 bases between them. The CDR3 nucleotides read TGCGCCAGCAGCTTGCAGGGGGAGACCCAGTACTTC. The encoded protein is CASSLQGETQYF.

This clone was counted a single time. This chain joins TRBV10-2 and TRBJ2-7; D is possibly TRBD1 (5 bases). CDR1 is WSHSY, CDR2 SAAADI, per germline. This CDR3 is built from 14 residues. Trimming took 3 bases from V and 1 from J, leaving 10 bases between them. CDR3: CASSEGVRSYEQYF. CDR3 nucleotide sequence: TGCGCCAGCAGTGAAGGGGTGAGGTCCTACGAGCAGTACTTC.

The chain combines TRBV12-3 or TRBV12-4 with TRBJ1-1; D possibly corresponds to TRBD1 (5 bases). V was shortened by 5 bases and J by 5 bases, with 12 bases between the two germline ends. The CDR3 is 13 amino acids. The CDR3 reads CASSAGRGTEAFF. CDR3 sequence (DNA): TGTGCCAGCAGTGCCGGAAGGGGAACTGAAGCTTTCTTT.

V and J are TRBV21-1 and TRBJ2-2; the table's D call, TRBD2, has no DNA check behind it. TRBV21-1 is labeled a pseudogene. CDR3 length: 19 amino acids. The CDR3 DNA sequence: TGTGCCAGCAGCAAAGTGGCGACTAGCGGGGGTCTGAACACCGGGGAGCTGTTTTTT. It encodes CASSKVATSGGLNTGELFF.

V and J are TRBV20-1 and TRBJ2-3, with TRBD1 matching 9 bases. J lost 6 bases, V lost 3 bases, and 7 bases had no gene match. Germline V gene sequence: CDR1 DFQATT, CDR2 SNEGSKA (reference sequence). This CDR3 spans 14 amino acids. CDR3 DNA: TGCAGTGCTAGTCTCGGGACAGGGTGGGATACGCAGTATTTT. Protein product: CSASLGTGWDTQYF.